The 20 T cell receptor beta chains presented below share a single source sample, sequenced in a study of cytomegalovirus exposure and HLA in healthy donors. The PCR had 60 Vbeta and 13 Jbeta primers. Some clones are missing from TCRdb's copy, which holds only in-frame ones; the method was immunoSEQ multiplex PCR. This sample has 150,000 to 200,000 clones; about 81% occur once, and the top ten carry 2.5% to 3%. Sequencing input: PBMCs. The source of these receptors is a woman between 50 and 59 years old in good health and CMV-seropositive.

The rearrangement uses TRBV9 and TRBJ1-1, with D possibly being TRBD1 (5 bases). CDR1 is SGDLS, CDR2 YYNGEE, per germline. The CDR3 has 13 residues. Trimming removed 3 bases from V and 3 bases from J, with 9 bases in between. The CDR3 region is CASSDGAHTEAFF. CDR3 nucleotides: TGTGCCAGCAGCGATGGGGCCCACACTGAAGCTTTCTTT.

This clone has just a few counts. The rearrangement uses TRBV21-1 and TRBJ1-6; whether TRBD1, the table's D call, matches the DNA was not checked. TRBV21-1 is listed as a pseudogene. The CDR3 is made up of 15 amino acids. DNA for the CDR3: TGTGCCAGCAGGCAAGACAGGGTCTATAATTCACCCCTCCACTTT. This encodes CASRQDRVYNSPLHF.

The chain recombines TRBV7-9 with TRBJ2-2; D may be TRBD1 (6 bases). There are 15 residues in the CDR3. V was shortened by 3 bases and J by 4 bases, with 12 bases between the two germline ends. The germline V gene encodes CDR1 SEHNR and CDR2 FQNEAQ (reference sequence). The CDR3 coding sequence is TGTGCCAGCAGCTTGGTGGGGGCGGGCACCGGGGAGCTGTTTTTT. This translates into CASSLVGAGTGELFF.

V gene TRBV28 combines with J gene TRBJ2-5, with 8 bases that match TRBD2. Germline values: CDR1 MDHEN, CDR2 SYDVKM. The CDR3 has 15 amino acids. The trim removed 6 bases at V and 0 bases at J, leaving 6 bases unmatched. The DNA for the CDR3 is TGTGCCAGCAGCTCTCCCGGGGGGGACCAAGAGACCCAGTACTTC. It is translated as CASSSPGGDQETQYF.

J is TRBJ1-1 and V is TRBV19, with D uncertain. The V gene lost 5 bases and the J gene lost 2 bases, with 6 bases spanning the gap. The CDR3 has 12 residues. Germline lookup yields CDR1 LNHDA and CDR2 SQIVND (reference sequence). The DNA for the CDR3 is TGTGCCAGTAGTTATAGTAACACTGAAGCTTTCTTT. This gives the protein CASSYSNTEAFF.

In this sample, this clone turned up a few times. The chain recombines TRBV2 with TRBJ2-5, with TRBD2 as a possible D gene (6 bases). This CDR3 region has 15 residues. Trimming stripped 7 bases from V and 3 bases from J, with 18 bases between. CDR1 and CDR2 (germline): SNHLY, FYNNEI. The CDR3 DNA is TGTGCCAGCACCGGGGTCTCGCGGGGCGAAGAGACCCAGTACTTC. As protein: CASTGVSRGEETQYF.

The chain has TRBV4-1 and TRBJ1-2, with 9 bases lining up with TRBD1. Germline V lookup: CDR1 MGHRA, CDR2 YSYEKL. The CDR3 is made up of 16 amino acids. V gave up 0 bases and J gave up 5 bases; unmatched junction bases: 7. This CDR3 is CASSQEPGQGGYGYTF. The DNA for the CDR3 is TGCGCCAGCAGCCAAGAGCCGGGACAGGGCGGGTATGGCTACACCTTC.

This chain links TRBV2 with TRBJ1-2; D perhaps matches TRBD1 (5 bases). Trimming removed 3 bases from V and 4 bases from J, with 9 bases in between. This CDR3 comprises 13 residues. Germline assignment: CDR1 SNHLY and CDR2 FYNNEI. The CDR3 protein is CASSEGGSYGYTF. In nucleotides, the CDR3 is TGTGCCAGCAGTGAGGGGGGTTCCTATGGCTACACCTTC.

This chain joins TRBV13 and TRBJ2-7; 7 bases map to TRBD1. CDR1 PRHDT and CDR2 FYEKMQ come from the germline V gene (reference sequence). The CDR3 is made up of 17 amino acids. The V segment lost 0 bases and the J segment 6 bases; nucleotides outside the gene matches: 14. Written as DNA, the CDR3 is TGTGCCAGCAGCTTAGGCCGAACGGGACAGCTCCGCCGCGAGCAGTACTTC. This translates into CASSLGRTGQLRREQYF.

The chain has TRBV29-1 and TRBJ2-3; 8 nucleotides align to TRBD1. Losses at the gene ends were 4 bases for V and 2 bases for J; bases not matched to a gene: 2. From germline, CDR1 is SQVTM and CDR2 ANQGSEA. The CDR3 spans 13 residues. The CDR3 nucleotides are TGCAGCGTTGGGACAGGGAACACAGATACGCAGTATTTT. It encodes CSVGTGNTDTQYF.

This clone was observed a few times. V usage is TRBV25-1 and J usage is TRBJ1-1; D unclear. The CDR3 runs to 15 residues. Looked up from germline, CDR1 is MGHDK and CDR2 is SYGVNS. Trimming took off 6 bases at V and 2 bases at J, with 16 bases between the two ends. This CDR3 is CASSETGRKNTEAFF. As DNA, the CDR3 is TGTGCCAGCAGCGAAACCGGGAGAAAAAACACTGAAGCTTTCTTT.

The chain joins TRBV5-1 to TRBJ1-1; perhaps TRBD1 as D (5 bases). Germline CDR1 is SGHRS and CDR2 is YFSETQ. V was trimmed by 0 bases and J by 3 bases, leaving 12 bases between them. This CDR3 has 15 amino acids. CDR3 amino acids: CASSLGYGGDTEAFF. In nucleotides, the CDR3 is TGCGCCAGCAGCTTGGGTTATGGGGGGGACACTGAAGCTTTCTTT. Variable domain in full (rest from reference TRBV5-1 and TRBJ1-1): KAGVTQTPRYLIKTRGQQVTLSCSPISGHRSVSWYQQTPGQGLQFLFEYFSETQRNKGNFPGRFSGRQFSNSRSEMNVSTLELGDSALYLCASSLGYGGDTEAFFGQGTRLTVV.

The chain employs TRBV5-1 and TRBJ2-1, with 7 positions matching TRBD2. Germline loops: CDR1 SGHRS, CDR2 YFSETQ. This CDR3 spans 16 amino acids. With 0 bases clipped from V and 6 bases from J, the junction kept 9 bases outside the gene matches. The CDR3 loop is CASSLGGGLGSNEQFF. The CDR3 DNA follows: TGCGCCAGCAGCTTGGGGGGCGGACTAGGCTCCAATGAGCAGTTCTTC.

This clone was seen more than once but under ten times. V usage is TRBV14 and J usage is TRBJ1-2, with D hard to call. Germline values: CDR1 SGHDN, CDR2 FVKESK. The CDR3 is 14 amino acids. Between the trimmed V and J ends, which lost 4 bases and 4 bases, there was a span of 13 bases. CDR3 nucleotides: TGTGCCAGCAGCCTCAATTTGGCTGGCTATGGCTACACCTTC. Translation gives CASSLNLAGYGYTF.

The chain joins TRBV20-1 to TRBJ2-1; D remains unclear. The CDR3 extends over 11 amino acids. Germline V gives CDR1 DFQATT, CDR2 SNEGSKA (reference sequence). Trimming removed 5 bases at V and 8 bases at J, with 10 bases between. The chain's CDR3 is CSARGVDEQFF. CDR3 nucleotides: TGCAGTGCTCGTGGTGTAGATGAGCAGTTCTTC.

The V and J genes are TRBV2 and TRBJ2-5; 8 bases align to TRBD2. The CDR3 runs to 12 residues. Losses at the gene ends were 5 bases for V and 5 bases for J; bases not matched to a gene: 1. The germline gives CDR1 SNHLY, CDR2 FYNNEI. CDR3 sequence reads: CASSLAGETQYF. CDR3 DNA sequence: TGTGCCAGCAGTTTAGCGGGGGAGACCCAGTACTTC.

V usage is TRBV9 and J usage is TRBJ1-6; no firm D call. Trimming stripped 0 bases from V and 7 bases from J, with 5 bases between. The CDR3 length is 13 residues. Germline assignment: CDR1 SGDLS and CDR2 YYNGEE. This CDR3 reads CASSVGGNSPLHF. DNA of the CDR3: TGTGCCAGCAGCGTAGGCGGGAATTCACCCCTCCACTTT.

V is TRBV4-2 and J is TRBJ2-2; 8 bases map to TRBD2. Germline CDR1 LGHNA, CDR2 YNFKEQ. This CDR3 comprises 19 residues. With V trimmed by 3 bases and J by 1 base, 13 bases remained unmatched. CDR3 in amino acids: CASSQPRSSGEMNTGELFF. CDR3 DNA: TGTGCCAGCAGCCAGCCCCGCAGTAGCGGGGAGATGAACACCGGGGAGCTGTTTTTT.

V and J are TRBV19 and TRBJ2-7; 9 positions agree with TRBD2. Germline V lookup: CDR1 LNHDA, CDR2 SQIVND (reference sequence). This CDR3 comprises 15 residues. After removal of 1 base from V and 2 bases from J, the junction contained 3 bases not matched to a gene. CDR3 in DNA: TGTGCCAGTAGTATAGGTCTAGCGGGGACCTACGAGCAGTACTTC. Translation gives CASSIGLAGTYEQYF.

This clone is a singleton in its sample. The chain employs TRBV9 and TRBJ2-1; 10 positions match TRBD2. Trimming cost V 2 bases and J 5 bases; bases outside gene matches: 7. This CDR3 is 16 amino acids long. Per the germline V gene, CDR1 is SGDLS and CDR2 is YYNGEE. CDR3 nucleotides: TGTGCCAGCAGCGTGACTAGCGGGTCCGTGAACAATGAGCAGTTCTTC. Translating it yields CASSVTSGSVNNEQFF.